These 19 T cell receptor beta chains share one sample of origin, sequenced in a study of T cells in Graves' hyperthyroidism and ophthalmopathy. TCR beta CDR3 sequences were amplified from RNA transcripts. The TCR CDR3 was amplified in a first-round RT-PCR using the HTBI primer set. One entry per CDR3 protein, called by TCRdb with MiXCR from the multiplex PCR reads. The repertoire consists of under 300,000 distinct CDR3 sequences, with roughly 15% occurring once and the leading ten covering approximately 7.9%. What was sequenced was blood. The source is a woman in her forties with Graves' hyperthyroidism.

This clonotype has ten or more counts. The CDR3 bases are TGTGCCACCAGTGACCCCCGGGGGGGGCCTGCCTACAATGAGCAGTTCTTC. It codes for CATSDPRGGPAYNEQFF. This chain joins TRBV24-1 and TRBJ2-1; 8 nucleotides agree with TRBD2. Germline loops: CDR1 KGHDR, CDR2 SFDVKD. The J segment lost 2 bases and the V segment lost 4 bases, leaving 9 bases of the junction unmatched. The CDR3 consists of 17 residues.

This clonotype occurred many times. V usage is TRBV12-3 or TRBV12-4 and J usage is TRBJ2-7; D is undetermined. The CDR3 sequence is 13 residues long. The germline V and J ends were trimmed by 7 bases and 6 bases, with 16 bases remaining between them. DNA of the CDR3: TGTGCCAGCACCTTTTCCCTTTTAGCCGAGCAGTACTTC. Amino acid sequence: CASTFSLLAEQYF.

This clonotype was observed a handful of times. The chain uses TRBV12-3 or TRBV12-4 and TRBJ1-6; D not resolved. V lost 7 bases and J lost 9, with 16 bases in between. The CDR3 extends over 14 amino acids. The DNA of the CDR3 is TGTGCCAGCACCTCGAGTTTAAGTCGTTCACCCCTCCACTTT. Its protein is CASTSSLSRSPLHF.

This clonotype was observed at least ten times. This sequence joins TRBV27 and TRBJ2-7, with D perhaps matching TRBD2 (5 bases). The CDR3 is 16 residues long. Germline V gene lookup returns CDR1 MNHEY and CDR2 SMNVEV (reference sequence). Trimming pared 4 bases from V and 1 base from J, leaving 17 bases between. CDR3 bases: TGTGCCAGCAGTTCCCGGGGTTCTTTCGGGTCCTACGAGCAGTACTTC. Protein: CASSSRGSFGSYEQYF.

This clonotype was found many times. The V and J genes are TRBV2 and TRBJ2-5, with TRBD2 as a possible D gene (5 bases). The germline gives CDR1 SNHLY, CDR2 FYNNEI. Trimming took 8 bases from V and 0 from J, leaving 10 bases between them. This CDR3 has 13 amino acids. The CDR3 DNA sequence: TGTGCCAGCTTGGGAGCGCACCAAGAGACCCAGTACTTC. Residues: CASLGAHQETQYF. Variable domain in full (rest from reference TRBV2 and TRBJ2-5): EPEVTQTPSHQVTQMGQEVILRCVPISNHLYFYWYRQILGQKVEFLVSFYNNEISEKSEIFDDQFSVERPDGSNFTLKIRSTKLEDSAMYFCASLGAHQETQYFGPGTRLLVL.

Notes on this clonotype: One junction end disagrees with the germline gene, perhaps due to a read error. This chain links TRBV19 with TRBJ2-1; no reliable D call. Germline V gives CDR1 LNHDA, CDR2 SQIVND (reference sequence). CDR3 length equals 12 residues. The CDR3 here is CASRIGVNEQFF. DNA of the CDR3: TGTGCCAGTAGAATAGGAGTAAATGAGCAGTTCTTC. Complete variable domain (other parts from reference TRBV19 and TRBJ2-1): DGGITQSPKYLFRKEGQNVTLSCEQNLNHDAMYWYRQDPGQGLRLIYYSQIVNDFQKGDIAEGYSVSREKKESFPLTVTSAQKNPTAFYLCASRIGVNEQFFGPGTRLTVL.

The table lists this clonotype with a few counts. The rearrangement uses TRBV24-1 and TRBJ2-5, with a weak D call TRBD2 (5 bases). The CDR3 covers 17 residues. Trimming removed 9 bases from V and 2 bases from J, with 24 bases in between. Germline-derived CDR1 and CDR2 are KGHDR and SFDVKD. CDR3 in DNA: TGTGCCACCTCTTCCCGGACTCCCCCCGGAGAACAAGAGACCCAGTACTTC. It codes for CATSSRTPPGEQETQYF.

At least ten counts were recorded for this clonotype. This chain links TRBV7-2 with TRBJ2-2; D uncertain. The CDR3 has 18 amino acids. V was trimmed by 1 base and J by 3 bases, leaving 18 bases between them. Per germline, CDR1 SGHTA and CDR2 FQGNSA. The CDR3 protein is CASSLGKIDVGYTGELFF. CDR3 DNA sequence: TGTGCCAGCAGCTTAGGGAAGATAGACGTGGGGTACACCGGGGAGCTGTTTTTT.

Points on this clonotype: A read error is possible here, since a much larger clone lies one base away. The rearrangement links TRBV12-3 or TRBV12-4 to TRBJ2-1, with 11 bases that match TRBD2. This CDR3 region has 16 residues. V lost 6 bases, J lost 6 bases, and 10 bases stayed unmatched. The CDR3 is CASRLEGLAECNEQFF. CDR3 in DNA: TGTGCCAGCAGGCTAGAGGGACTAGCGGAGTGCAATGAGCAGTTCTTC.

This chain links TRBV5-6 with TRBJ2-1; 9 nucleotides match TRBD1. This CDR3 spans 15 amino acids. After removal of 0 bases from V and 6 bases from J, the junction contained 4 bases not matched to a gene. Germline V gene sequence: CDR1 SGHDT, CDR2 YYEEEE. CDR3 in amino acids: CASSLVMTGGNEQFF. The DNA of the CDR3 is TGTGCCAGCAGCTTGGTAATGACAGGGGGCAATGAGCAGTTCTTC.

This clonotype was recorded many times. The CDR3 DNA sequence: TGTGCCAGCACCCGAGGCGGCCAATTAAACACTGAAGCTTTCTTT. The encoded protein is CASTRGGQLNTEAFF. V and J are TRBV27 and TRBJ1-1; D is unclear. With 7 bases removed from V and 2 bases from J, the gap between germline ends came to 17 bases. Germline CDR1 is MNHEY and CDR2 is SMNVEV (reference sequence). This CDR3 has 15 amino acids.

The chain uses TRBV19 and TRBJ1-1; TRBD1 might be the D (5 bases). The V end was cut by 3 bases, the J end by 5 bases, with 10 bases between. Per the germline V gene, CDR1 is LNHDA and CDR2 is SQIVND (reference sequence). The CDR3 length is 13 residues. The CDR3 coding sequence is TGTGCCAGTAGTATGGGGGTGAGTACTGAAGCTTTCTTT. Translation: CASSMGVSTEAFF. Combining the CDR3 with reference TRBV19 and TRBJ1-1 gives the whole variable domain DGGITQSPKYLFRKEGQNVTLSCEQNLNHDAMYWYRQDPGQGLRLIYYSQIVNDFQKGDIAEGYSVSREKKESFPLTVTSAQKNPTAFYLCASSMGVSTEAFFGQGTRLTVV.

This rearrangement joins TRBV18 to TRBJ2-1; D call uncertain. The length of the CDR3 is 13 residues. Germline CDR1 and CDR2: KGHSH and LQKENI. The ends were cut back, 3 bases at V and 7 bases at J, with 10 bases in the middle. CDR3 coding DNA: TGTGCCAGCTCACCCCCGCCTATTAATGAGCAGTTCTTC. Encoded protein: CASSPPPINEQFF.

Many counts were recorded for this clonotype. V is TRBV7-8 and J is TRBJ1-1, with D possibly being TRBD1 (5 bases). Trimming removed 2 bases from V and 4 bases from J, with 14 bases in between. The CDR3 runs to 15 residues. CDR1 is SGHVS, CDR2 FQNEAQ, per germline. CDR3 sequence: CASSLNPGSVTEAFF. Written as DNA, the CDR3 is TGTGCCAGCAGCTTAAATCCAGGGTCTGTCACTGAAGCTTTCTTT.

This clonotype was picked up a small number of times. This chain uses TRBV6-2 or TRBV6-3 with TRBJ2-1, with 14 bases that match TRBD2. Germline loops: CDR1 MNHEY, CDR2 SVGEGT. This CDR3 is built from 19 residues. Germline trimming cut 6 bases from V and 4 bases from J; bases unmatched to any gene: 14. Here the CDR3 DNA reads TGTGCCAGCAGAAAACGGGTGACTAGCGGGAGGGCCGGGTACAATGAGCAGTTCTTC. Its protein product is CASRKRVTSGRAGYNEQFF.

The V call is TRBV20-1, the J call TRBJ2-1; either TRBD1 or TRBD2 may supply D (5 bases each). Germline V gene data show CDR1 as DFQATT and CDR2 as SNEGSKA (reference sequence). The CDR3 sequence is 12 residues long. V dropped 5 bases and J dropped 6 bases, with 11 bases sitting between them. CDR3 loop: CSAPGTLNEQFF. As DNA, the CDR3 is TGCAGTGCTCCTGGGACGCTCAATGAGCAGTTCTTC.

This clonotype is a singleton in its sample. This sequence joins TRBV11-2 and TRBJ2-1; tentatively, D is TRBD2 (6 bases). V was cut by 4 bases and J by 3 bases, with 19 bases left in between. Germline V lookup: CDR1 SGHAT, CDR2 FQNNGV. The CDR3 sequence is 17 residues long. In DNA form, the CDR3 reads TGTGCCAGCAGCTCCCTCCGTAGCGGCATCTTCTACAATGAGCAGTTCTTC. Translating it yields CASSSLRSGIFYNEQFF.

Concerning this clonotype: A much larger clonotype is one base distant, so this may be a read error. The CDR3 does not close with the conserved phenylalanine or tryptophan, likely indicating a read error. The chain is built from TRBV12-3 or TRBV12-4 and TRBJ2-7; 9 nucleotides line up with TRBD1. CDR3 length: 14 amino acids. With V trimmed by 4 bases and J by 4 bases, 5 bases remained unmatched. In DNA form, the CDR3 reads TGTGCCAGCAGTTACGACAGGGGGATTTACGAGCAGTACCTC. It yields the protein CASSYDRGIYEQYL.

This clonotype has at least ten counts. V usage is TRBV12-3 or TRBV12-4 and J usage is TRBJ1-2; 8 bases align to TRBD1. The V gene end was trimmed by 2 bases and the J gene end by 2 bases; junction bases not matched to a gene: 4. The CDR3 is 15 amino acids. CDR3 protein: CASSLRDRTNYGYTF. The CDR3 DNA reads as TGTGCCAGCAGTTTAAGGGACAGGACCAACTATGGCTACACCTTC.